One sample yielded the 30 T cell receptor beta chains listed below, sequenced in a study of human T cells and chemical hapten exposure. The time point was: patch test 2, 6 weeks after DPC sensitization. The treatment was: therapeutic diphenylcyclopropenone sensitization with weekly scalp DPC. TCRdb ran MiXCR on the RACE reads and lists one entry per CDR3 protein. In the table there are approximately 69,000 distinct CDR3 sequences, approximately 10% of which are singletons. The source material was whole blood, sampled in connection with sensitization to the hapten diphenylcyclopropenone (DPC). The source of these receptors is a woman in her 50s with alopecia areata. Some clones in this sample may be carry-over from other donors' samples.

The V call is TRBV18, the J call TRBJ1-5; 9 bases agree with TRBD1. CDR3 length equals 13 residues. V gave up 4 bases and J gave up 14 bases; unmatched junction bases: 9. Germline CDR1 reads KGHSH; CDR2 reads LQKENI. In DNA form, the CDR3 reads TGTGCCAGCTCACTGGGGACAGGGCCTATTAAGCATTTT. Translation: CASSLGTGPIKHF.

This clonotype was observed at least ten times. The gene calls are TRBV18 and TRBJ2-7; D not resolved. V was pared by 1 base and J by 9 bases, with 13 bases between. Germline V lookup: CDR1 KGHSH, CDR2 LQKENI. The CDR3 loop spans 13 amino acids. CDR3 loop: CASSPLEKGVQYF. In DNA form, the CDR3 reads TGTGCCAGCTCACCACTGGAGAAGGGCGTGCAGTACTTC.

Only a few counts were recorded for this clonotype. The chain joins TRBV29-1 to TRBJ2-3; D is ambiguous. Deletions cut 0 bases from V and 1 base from J, with 8 bases between. Germline V gene lookup returns CDR1 SQVTM and CDR2 ANQGSEA. The CDR3 is made up of 14 amino acids. The CDR3 nucleotides are TGCAGCGTTGAAGATCCAAGTCGCACAGATACGCAGTATTTT. Residues: CSVEDPSRTDTQYF.

This clonotype was picked up many times. The chain combines TRBV7-6 with TRBJ2-2; D tentatively fits TRBD1 or TRBD2 (5 bases each). V was trimmed by 5 bases and J by 5 bases, leaving 9 bases between them. Germline V gene lookup returns CDR1 SGHVS and CDR2 FNYEAQ. The CDR3 consists of 13 residues. The CDR3 is CASSPGRTGELFF. The CDR3 bases are TGTGCCAGCAGCCCGGGGCGGACCGGGGAGCTGTTTTTT.

In this sample, this clonotype turned up many times. J is TRBJ1-2 and V is TRBV2, with D unresolved. V shed 10 bases and J shed 0 bases, with 15 bases lying between them. The CDR3 consists of 14 residues. Germline CDR1 reads SNHLY; CDR2 reads FYNNEI. The CDR3 is CATTAFRANYGYTF. CDR3 DNA: TGTGCCACCACTGCCTTCCGGGCTAACTATGGCTACACCTTC. Combining the CDR3 with reference TRBV2 and TRBJ1-2 gives the whole variable domain EPEVTQTPSHQVTQMGQEVILRCVPISNHLYFYWYRQILGQKVEFLVSFYNNEISEKSEIFDDQFSVERPDGSNFTLKIRSTKLEDSAMYFCATTAFRANYGYTFGSGTRLTVV.

This clonotype has a count of ten or more. The CDR3 sequence is CASSKDLNTEAFF. The CDR3 bases are TGTGCCAGCAGCAAGGACTTGAACACTGAAGCTTTCTTT. The chain combines TRBV11-2 with TRBJ1-1; D is undetermined. This CDR3 comprises 13 residues. Trimming removed 5 bases from V and 0 bases from J, with 7 bases in between. Germline CDR1 reads SGHAT; CDR2 reads FQNNGV.

The sample holds many counts of this clonotype. This rearrangement joins TRBV20-1 to TRBJ1-5; D may be TRBD1 (5 bases). Germline loops: CDR1 DFQATT, CDR2 SNEGSKA (reference sequence). Trimming removed 3 bases at V and 6 bases at J, with 18 bases between. The CDR3 contains 15 residues. The CDR3 loop is CSARPGRVVSQPQHF. CDR3 DNA: TGCAGTGCTAGGCCGGGCAGGGTGGTGAGTCAGCCCCAGCATTTT.

This clonotype has at least ten counts. V is TRBV7-2 and J is TRBJ1-6; D gene ambiguous. V was cut by 5 bases and J by 10 bases, with 9 bases left in between. CDR1 is SGHTA, CDR2 FQGNSA, per germline. The CDR3 is 12 residues long. This CDR3 reads CASSANGSPLHF. Written as DNA, the CDR3 is TGTGCCAGCAGCGCCAATGGGTCACCCCTCCACTTT.

This clonotype showed up just a few times. The gene calls are TRBV29-1 and TRBJ2-1; TRBD2 aligns across 13 bases. Germline CDR1 and CDR2: SQVTM and ANQGSEA. J gave up 16 bases and V 8 bases, and 8 bases lay outside the gene matches. CDR3 length: 11 residues. As DNA, the CDR3 is TGCAGCTTGCGGACTAGCGGGAGCACCTTCTTC. Translated, it gives CSLRTSGSTFF.

The table lists this clonotype with many counts. The V and J genes are TRBV6-5 and TRBJ1-2, with TRBD1 as a possible D gene (5 bases). The V and J ends lost 5 bases and 5 bases respectively, with 15 bases between them. This CDR3 region has 14 residues. Germline V gene lookup returns CDR1 MNHEY and CDR2 SVGAGI. CDR3 loop: CASSAAGTLYGYTF. The CDR3 nucleotides are TGTGCCAGCAGTGCCGCCGGGACGCTTTATGGCTACACCTTC.

This chain links TRBV18 with TRBJ2-7; no reliable D call. Trimming removed 0 bases from V and 4 bases from J, with 7 bases in between. The CDR3 consists of 13 residues. The germline gives CDR1 KGHSH, CDR2 LQKENI. In DNA, the CDR3 is TGTGCCAGCTCACCACCGACACCTTACGAGCAGTACTTC. This codes for CASSPPTPYEQYF.

CDR3 residues: CASAYGGAYEQYF. The CDR3 DNA follows: TGTGCCAGCGCCTACGGGGGAGCCTACGAGCAGTACTTC. This chain connects TRBV7-9 to TRBJ2-7; D is possibly TRBD2 (6 bases). The CDR3 runs 13 residues. CDR1 and CDR2 (germline): SEHNR, FQNEAQ (reference sequence). Trimming removed 8 bases at V and 2 bases at J, with 13 bases between.

This clonotype was observed at least ten times. The chain combines TRBV6-6 with TRBJ2-5, with D perhaps matching TRBD2 (6 bases). V dropped 6 bases and J dropped 2 bases, with 16 bases sitting between them. The CDR3 length is 15 residues. The germline V gene has CDR1 MNHNY and CDR2 SVGAGI (reference sequence). CDR3 region: CASSTRPGAQETQYF. CDR3 DNA: TGTGCCAGCAGCACTAGACCGGGAGCTCAAGAGACCCAGTACTTC.

There are many counts of this clonotype. The chain carries TRBV3-1 and TRBJ1-5; tentatively, D is TRBD1 (6 bases). V lost 3 bases and J 6 bases, leaving 9 bases between the germline ends. This CDR3 is built from 13 residues. Germline V gives CDR1 LGHDT, CDR2 YNNKEL (reference sequence). The CDR3 sequence is CASSQIRGQPQHF. DNA of the CDR3: TGTGCCAGCAGCCAGATCAGGGGTCAGCCCCAGCATTTT.

The chain couples TRBV20-1 to TRBJ1-5, with D possibly TRBD1 on 5 matching bases. The CDR3 is 13 amino acids. Germline V lookup: CDR1 DFQATT, CDR2 SNEGSKA (reference sequence). The V end lost 5 bases, the J end lost 6 bases, and 14 bases lay between the germline ends. CDR3 sequence: CSASLRAPQPQHF. CDR3 in DNA: TGCAGTGCTTCCCTCAGGGCCCCTCAGCCCCAGCATTTT.

In this sample, this clonotype turned up many times. The CDR3 DNA follows: TGCAGCGTTGATGGTAGAGGCCGCTACAATGAGCAGTTCTTC. Protein product: CSVDGRGRYNEQFF. V and J are TRBV29-1 and TRBJ2-1; D gene unclear. From germline, CDR1 is SQVTM and CDR2 ANQGSEA. V was shortened by 3 bases and J by 3 bases, with 12 bases between the two germline ends. There are 14 residues in the CDR3.

The chain recombines TRBV24-1 with TRBJ1-2; D is unresolved. V was cut by 4 bases and J by 8 bases, with 13 bases left in between. This CDR3 comprises 13 residues. Germline V CDR1 and CDR2: KGHDR, SFDVKD. The CDR3, as DNA: TGTGCCACCAGTGAGCCCCAGTTGGGAGGCTACACCTTC. Its protein is CATSEPQLGGYTF.

This clonotype was counted many times. CDR3 sequence: CASSSSGGRRASYEQYF. The CDR3 region has the DNA TGTGCCAGCAGCTCCTCGGGTGGACGGCGGGCCTCCTACGAGCAGTACTTC. This chain joins TRBV5-4 and TRBJ2-7; the D gene is possibly TRBD2 (5 bases). The ends were cut back, 3 bases at V and 0 bases at J, with 19 bases in the middle. The CDR3 loop spans 17 amino acids. Germline CDR1 reads SGHNT; CDR2 reads YYREEE (reference sequence).

This clonotype has a count of ten or more. V gene TRBV20-1 combines with J gene TRBJ2-3, with TRBD2 as a possible D gene (6 bases). Trimming stripped 3 bases from V and 5 bases from J, with 15 bases between. This CDR3 has 14 residues. The V gene's germline CDR1 is DFQATT and CDR2 SNEGSKA (reference sequence). The DNA for the CDR3 is TGCAGTGCTAGGGGCCCGGCGGGACGAGATACGCAGTATTTT. Translated: CSARGPAGRDTQYF.

This clonotype came up a few times. V is TRBV20-1 and J is TRBJ1-5; D is unclear. The CDR3 has 14 amino acids. From germline, CDR1 is DFQATT and CDR2 SNEGSKA (reference sequence). Trimming removed 2 bases from V and 0 bases from J, with 8 bases in between. The CDR3 protein is CSARMSVSNQPQHF. CDR3 DNA sequence: TGCAGTGCTAGAATGTCAGTTAGCAATCAGCCCCAGCATTTT.

This chain joins TRBV2 and TRBJ2-5; D unclear. The V end lost 6 bases, the J end lost 5 bases, and 7 bases lay between the germline ends. Germline values: CDR1 SNHLY, CDR2 FYNNEI. This CDR3 has 11 residues. The CDR3 reads CASRVGETQYF. The CDR3 region has the DNA TGTGCCAGCAGGGTGGGGGAGACCCAGTACTTC.

This clonotype was counted ten times or more. Written as DNA, the CDR3 is TGTGCCAGCAGCAGCAGTCCCCGGACAGCCTTCAGTACCTATGGCTACACCTTC. The encoded protein is CASSSSPRTAFSTYGYTF. This chain uses TRBV9 with TRBJ1-2; D perhaps matches TRBD1 (6 bases). Trimming removed 4 bases from V and 4 bases from J, with 26 bases in between. The V gene's germline CDR1 is SGDLS and CDR2 YYNGEE. There are 18 residues in the CDR3.

The rearrangement links TRBV10-3 to TRBJ2-3; possible D gene TRBD1, 6 bases. V was shortened by 0 bases and J by 14 bases, with 15 bases between the two germline ends. Germline lookup yields CDR1 ENHRY and CDR2 SYGVKD. The CDR3 extends over 13 amino acids. In DNA, the CDR3 is TGTGCCATCAGTGAGTCAAACGACAGGAAAGCGTATTTT. The encoded protein is CAISESNDRKAYF.

This clonotype was detected only a few times. Here the CDR3 DNA reads TGTGCCAGCAGCTTAGGCCCATGGGGACAGGGATTCCACGAGCAGTACTTC. Protein sequence: CASSLGPWGQGFHEQYF. The chain is built from TRBV11-2 and TRBJ2-7, with 9 bases that match TRBD1. CDR1 and CDR2 from the germline V gene are SGHAT and FQNNGV. The CDR3 runs to 17 residues. V was pared by 1 base and J by 5 bases, with 12 bases of the junction left unmatched. The full variable domain, its missing parts supplied by reference TRBV11-2 and TRBJ2-7, is EAGVAQSPRYKIIEKRQSVAFWCNPISGHATLYWYQQILGQGPKLLIQFQNNGVVDDSQLPKDRFSAERLKGVDSTLKIQPAKLEDSAVYLCASSLGPWGQGFHEQYFGPGTRLTVT.

This clonotype was seen only a few times. The rearrangement uses TRBV11-2 and TRBJ2-1; D uncertain. Trimming removed 3 bases from V and 15 bases from J, with 9 bases in between. The germline V gene has CDR1 SGHAT and CDR2 FQNNGV. The CDR3 is 10 amino acids. CDR3 coding DNA: TGTGCCAGCAGCTTGAAGGCCCCGTTCTTC. Its translation is CASSLKAPFF.

Regarding this clonotype: This may be a read error: a much more frequent sequence differs by one nucleotide. The rearrangement uses TRBV29-1 and TRBJ1-1; D unclear. Germline CDR1 and CDR2: SQVTM and ANQGSEA. V was shortened by 8 bases and J by 0 bases, with 10 bases between the two germline ends. This CDR3 contains 12 residues. For the CDR3, the DNA is TGCAGCCGCAGGCCCCTGAACACTGAAGCTTTCTTT. This codes for CSRRPLNTEAFF.

The table lists this clonotype with many counts. The genes are TRBV20-1 and TRBJ1-1; 8 bases are shared with TRBD1. The CDR3 length is 19 residues. The germline CDR1 and CDR2 sequences are DFQATT and SNEGSKA (reference sequence). Trimming cost V 0 bases and J 0 bases; bases outside gene matches: 15. This CDR3 is CSARDNIGTGFFMNTEAFF. DNA for the CDR3: TGCAGTGCTAGAGATAACATAGGGACAGGTTTCTTCATGAACACTGAAGCTTTCTTT.

The chain recombines TRBV18 with TRBJ1-1; D might be TRBD1 (6 bases). The CDR3 has 16 residues. The germline V gene encodes CDR1 KGHSH and CDR2 LQKENI. V lost 4 bases, J lost 1 base, and 16 bases lay in between. CDR3 bases: TGTGCCAGCTCACGGGGGTTTGGGGGACAGAACACTGAAGCTTTCTTT. Translated: CASSRGFGGQNTEAFF.

This clonotype was counted only a few times. The V gene is TRBV10-3, the J gene TRBJ1-4; D might be TRBD1 (5 bases). The germline V and J ends were trimmed by 10 bases and 4 bases, with 16 bases remaining between them. CDR3 size: 14 residues. Germline assignment: CDR1 ENHRY and CDR2 SYGVKD. The CDR3 nucleotides are TGTGCCACCCGGGACCCGAAGGATAATGAAAAACTGTTTTTT. This encodes CATRDPKDNEKLFF.

In regard to this clonotype: A much larger clone is a single base away; this may be a read error. The chain couples TRBV20-1 to TRBJ2-1; TRBD2 matches 13 bases. V dropped 8 bases and J dropped 0; count of bases not matched to a gene: 7. Germline V CDR1 and CDR2: DFQATT, SNEGSKA (reference sequence). This CDR3 region has 16 residues. The CDR3 region has the DNA TGCAGTACTATCGGACTAGCGGGAGTCTCCTACAATGAGCAGTTCTTC. Its translation: CSTIGLAGVSYNEQFF.